This T cell receptor beta chain was documented in a study of T cell repertoires in cytomegalovirus infection. Overall study: Based on public TCR beta signatures, there were indications of CMV infection and of a matching HLA type. Study observations and caveats: Carriers of CMV plus the relevant HLA were identified by cumulative public TCR beta family frequency. HLA-C-restricted CMV-specific TCR beta clonotypes were dominant in the ex vivo response.

TCRdb reprocessed the reads with MiXCR, giving one entry per CDR3 protein. The sample shows 450,000 to 600,000 distinct CDR3 sequences, 11% of them seen only once. This CDR3 has 16 residues. The germline V gene has CDR1 SGHVS and CDR2 FQNEAQ. Trimming took 4 bases from V and 1 from J; bases not matched to a gene: 1. Ten or more counts support this clonotype. The antigen is unknown. The chain combines TRBV7-8 with TRBJ2-2; TRBD2 matches at 12 bases. The clonotype was recovered from a human donor in good health (CMV status not recorded). Some clones in this sample may be carry-over from other donors' samples. Specimen: PBMCs. This CDR3 is CASSWGLAGNTGELFF. CDR3 nucleotide sequence: TGTGCCAGCAGCTGGGGACTAGCGGGGAACACCGGGGAGCTGTTTTTT.